This T cell receptor beta chain was obtained from a study of shared clonotypes between healthy human individuals. Turning to the study itself: Those who served as donors were a couple of women and a few men between the ages of 18 and 49. Donors had three CD4 naive, three CD4 memory, two CD8 naive and one CD8 memory plate apiece.

Study findings and constraints: Unshared clonotypes carried lower generation probabilities than those common to all four donors.

The repertoire was sequenced with immunoSEQ multiplex PCR; TCRdb's copy has only in-frame clones and lacks some. The profile shows over 100,000 clones, roughly two thirds of them singletons. Notes on this clone: Antigen specificity is unknown.

V was shortened by 2 bases and J by 3 bases, with 19 bases between the two germline ends. The CDR3 runs to 17 residues. Germline assignment: CDR1 SEHNR and CDR2 FQNEAQ (reference sequence). This receptor was obtained from a young woman in good health. Sequencing input: memory CD8+ T cells sorted from blood. This sample's subset: CD45RO+ cells pooled with CCR7-negative TemRA cells. The chain has TRBV7-9 and TRBJ1-2; TRBD1 is a possible D gene (5 bases). The CDR3 sequence is CASSLPRATVLDYGYTF. The CDR3 coding sequence is TGTGCCAGCAGCTTACCCAGGGCCACCGTTTTGGACTATGGCTACACCTTC.